Sequencing of this TCR beta chain was carried out in a study of response to subunit inactivated influenza vaccine. The study, taken as a whole, reports: That few new T cells are recruited by each seasonal influenza vaccination was the authors' suggestion.

TCRdb processed the RT-PCR reads anew with MiXCR; each CDR3 protein has one entry. The sample holds approximately 250,000 distinct CDR3 sequences; more than 9% are singletons and the top ten take less than 8.5%. The CDR3 is 14 residues long. Germline V gives CDR1 MNHNS, CDR2 SASEGT. The V gene lost 5 bases and the J gene lost 1 base, with 11 bases spanning the gap. This clonotype showed up just a few times. Its antigen remains unidentified. The rearrangement joins TRBV6-1 to TRBJ1-1; D remains ambiguous. This material consisted of non-naive T cells sorted from PBMCs, taken 14 to 15 days before vaccination. This clonotype originated in a man aged 50-59 years who received an inactivated influenza vaccine. The CDR3 DNA reads as TGTGCCAGCAGTCCTACTACACAGAACACTGAAGCTTTCTTT. Encoded protein: CASSPTTQNTEAFF.